The 26 T cell receptor beta chains below all came from one sample that was sequenced in a study of blood T cell repertoires in COVID-19. Some clones are missing from TCRdb's copy, which holds only in-frame ones; the method was immunoSEQ multiplex PCR. The table includes about 98,000 clones, roughly 80% detected once. The source material was peripheral blood. Receptors were obtained from an elderly man with acute or convalescent COVID-19.

The V call is TRBV27, the J call TRBJ1-2; D not certain. V lost 3 bases to trimming and J lost 8 bases, with 13 bases between them. Germline CDR1 MNHEY, CDR2 SMNVEV (reference sequence). The CDR3 loop spans 13 amino acids. DNA of the CDR3: TGTGCCAGCAGTTTGACCCGGAGCGGAGGCTACACCTTC. Its translation: CASSLTRSGGYTF.

The chain is built from TRBV30 and TRBJ2-7; D gene ambiguous. Trimming removed 3 bases at V and 0 bases at J, with 18 bases between. Germline CDR1 GTSNPN, CDR2 SVGIG (reference sequence). The CDR3 is made up of 16 amino acids. The CDR3 DNA follows: TGTGCCTGGAGCCCAGCATCAGGCCTCATCTCCTACGAGCAGTACTTC. It yields the protein CAWSPASGLISYEQYF.

The chain uses TRBV24-1 and TRBJ1-4, with D possibly matching TRBD1 (5 bases). Between the trimmed V and J ends, which lost 4 bases and 7 bases, there was a span of 12 bases. This CDR3 region has 14 residues. Germline V lookup: CDR1 KGHDR, CDR2 SFDVKD. The CDR3 sequence is CATSESGRSEKLFF. The CDR3 DNA follows: TGTGCCACCAGTGAATCAGGGCGGAGTGAAAAACTGTTTTTT.

The chain recombines TRBV6-5 with TRBJ1-1; TRBD1 agrees at 12 bases. This CDR3 spans 16 amino acids. Germline lookup yields CDR1 MNHEY and CDR2 SVGAGI. J gave up 6 bases and V 2 bases, and 7 bases lay outside the gene matches. The CDR3 DNA follows: TGTGCCAGCAGTTACGGAGGGACAGGGGGCAAATCTGAAGCTTTCTTT. This encodes CASSYGGTGGKSEAFF.

V and J are TRBV7-2 and TRBJ1-4; 7 bases are shared with TRBD1. The CDR3 totals 17 residues. Germline loops: CDR1 SGHTA, CDR2 FQGNSA. The junction had 8 bases not matched to a gene; V was cut back by 1 base and J by 3 bases. In nucleotides, the CDR3 is TGTGCCAGCAGCTTAGACAGGGGAAGAGTATCTAATGAAAAACTGTTTTTT. Protein: CASSLDRGRVSNEKLFF.

This clone was counted a single time. The CDR3 sequence: CASSLAAGNQPQHF. CDR3 DNA: TGTGCCAGCAGCTTAGCCGCAGGCAATCAGCCCCAGCATTTT. This chain connects TRBV11-2 to TRBJ1-5; D is unresolved. Trimming stripped 1 base from V and 2 bases from J, with 6 bases between. This CDR3 has 14 amino acids. The germline V gene encodes CDR1 SGHAT and CDR2 FQNNGV.

The chain combines TRBV27 with TRBJ2-2; the D gene is possibly TRBD1 (5 bases). CDR1 is MNHEY and CDR2 is SMNVEV in the germline V gene (reference sequence). Deletions cut 6 bases from V and 1 base from J, with 12 bases between. The length of the CDR3 is 15 residues. CDR3 nucleotide sequence: TGTGCCAGCAGCTCCTTTAGGGGGAACACCGGGGAGCTGTTTTTT. It codes for CASSSFRGNTGELFF.

The chain recombines TRBV2 with TRBJ2-7; a possible D gene is TRBD2 (5 bases). Trimming took off 2 bases at V and 9 bases at J, with 8 bases between the two ends. This CDR3 contains 11 residues. Germline lookup yields CDR1 SNHLY and CDR2 FYNNEI. This CDR3 reads CASSEMAGQYF. CDR3 nucleotide sequence: TGTGCCAGCAGTGAAATGGCGGGGCAGTACTTC.

The rearrangement joins TRBV2 to TRBJ1-2; the D is unclear. Looked up from germline, CDR1 is SNHLY and CDR2 is FYNNEI. V lost 6 bases to trimming and J lost 1 base, with 15 bases between them. The CDR3 spans 15 residues. The CDR3 DNA reads TGTGCCAGCAGCGCCCGCGCTAGCTTTAACTATGGCTACACCTTC. It translates to CASSARASFNYGYTF.

The chain uses TRBV15 and TRBJ1-1, with 7 nucleotides matching TRBD1. Germline-derived CDR1 and CDR2 are LNHNV and YYDKDF (reference sequence). Germline trimming cut 3 bases from V and 6 bases from J; bases unmatched to any gene: 10. The length of the CDR3 is 15 residues. CDR3 residues: CATSSAYRGDAEAFF. The CDR3 nucleotides read TGTGCCACCAGCAGTGCCTACAGGGGTGACGCTGAAGCTTTCTTT. Using reference TRBV15 and TRBJ1-1 for the parts outside the CDR3, the full variable domain is DAMVIQNPRYQVTQFGKPVTLSCSQTLNHNVMYWYQQKSSQAPKLLFHYYDKDFNNEADTPDNFQSRRPNTSFCFLDIRSPGLGDTAMYLCATSSAYRGDAEAFFGQGTRLTVV.

The V call is TRBV28, the J call TRBJ1-2, with 7 bases that match TRBD1. The V segment lost 6 bases and the J segment 10 bases; nucleotides outside the gene matches: 11. The CDR3 is 13 amino acids. The germline V gene encodes CDR1 MDHEN and CDR2 SYDVKM. The CDR3 DNA reads TGTGCCAGCAGCCGACAGGGACCGAGGACCTACACCTTC. Translation gives CASSRQGPRTYTF.

The chain is built from TRBV6-4 and TRBJ2-2, with TRBD2 matching over 9 bases. The CDR3 is 15 residues long. In germline, CDR1 is MRHNA, CDR2 SNTAGT. J gave up 4 bases and V 4 bases, and 4 bases lay outside the gene matches. The CDR3 coding sequence is TGTGCCAGCAGTGCATTAGCGGGAGTCACCGGGGAGCTGTTTTTT. Amino acid sequence: CASSALAGVTGELFF.

The rearrangement joins TRBV10-3 to TRBJ2-3; no firm D call. The CDR3 has 16 residues. Germline CDR1 ENHRY, CDR2 SYGVKD. The V end lost 6 bases, the J end lost 1 base, and 17 bases lay between the germline ends. As DNA, the CDR3 is TGTGCCATCAGGGTGCCAGCCCTAGGTGGCACAGATACGCAGTATTTT. Its protein is CAIRVPALGGTDTQYF.

This sequence joins TRBV18 and TRBJ2-3; D unresolved. V lost 3 bases and J 6 bases, leaving 4 bases between the germline ends. The CDR3 length is 11 residues. Germline CDR1 is KGHSH and CDR2 is LQKENI. In DNA form, the CDR3 reads TGTGCCAGCTCACCGTCGGATACGCAGTATTTT. The encoded protein is CASSPSDTQYF.

This CDR3 reads CASRDFQGGTDTQYF. In DNA form, the CDR3 reads TGTGCCAGCAGAGACTTTCAAGGTGGCACAGATACGCAGTATTTT. The chain links TRBV2 to TRBJ2-3; D gene unclear. This CDR3 is built from 15 residues. Germline lookup yields CDR1 SNHLY and CDR2 FYNNEI. The ends were cut back, 6 bases at V and 1 base at J, with 14 bases in the middle.

The chain employs TRBV11-3 and TRBJ1-1; D possibly corresponds to TRBD1 (6 bases). Germline CDR1 SGHNT, CDR2 YENEEA. V lost 6 bases to trimming and J lost 6 bases, with 23 bases between them. The length of the CDR3 is 16 residues. CDR3 protein: CASSQGRGRESAEAFF. CDR3 nucleotides: TGTGCCAGCAGTCAAGGCCGGGGGCGGGAGTCTGCTGAAGCTTTCTTT.

The chain employs TRBV24-1 and TRBJ1-5; weak D call: TRBD1 (6 bases). Germline V lookup: CDR1 KGHDR, CDR2 SFDVKD. Deletions cut 2 bases from V and 7 bases from J, with 17 bases between. The CDR3 runs 16 residues. CDR3 nucleotide sequence: TGTGCCACCAGTGATTCTAGGGTAGGGGGTAGGCAGCCCCAGCATTTT. It codes for CATSDSRVGGRQPQHF.

The rearrangement links TRBV7-9 to TRBJ2-1; 8 nucleotides align to TRBD1. CDR1 and CDR2 (germline): SEHNR, FQNEAQ (reference sequence). The V segment lost 5 bases and the J segment 7 bases; nucleotides outside the gene matches: 7. This CDR3 is built from 14 residues. CDR3 loop: CASSRIRQGNEQFF. The DNA of the CDR3 is TGTGCCAGCAGCCGAATCAGACAGGGGAATGAGCAGTTCTTC.

V usage is TRBV6-2 or TRBV6-3 and J usage is TRBJ1-5; possibly TRBD1 for D (5 bases). Germline CDR1 MNHEY, CDR2 SVGEGT. The CDR3 is made up of 15 amino acids. V lost 5 bases and J 3 bases, leaving 14 bases between the germline ends. CDR3 coding DNA: TGTGCCAGCAGTCCGGACGGGGGGAACAATCAGCCCCAGCATTTT. It yields the protein CASSPDGGNNQPQHF.

The chain is built from TRBV18 and TRBJ2-7, with D tentatively TRBD1 (5 bases). V was clipped by 6 bases and J by 0 bases, with 15 bases between them. This CDR3 is 15 amino acids long. Per germline, CDR1 KGHSH and CDR2 LQKENI. The CDR3 coding sequence is TGTGCCAGCTCCCGAATCCAGGGCAGCTCCTACGAGCAGTACTTC. Translated: CASSRIQGSSYEQYF.

This clone was picked up one time. The chain links TRBV19 to TRBJ2-2, with 7 bases fitting TRBD2. The CDR3 contains 15 residues. Germline V gene lookup returns CDR1 LNHDA and CDR2 SQIVND (reference sequence). V was clipped by 0 bases and J by 4 bases; unmatched bases: 2. CDR3 DNA sequence: TGTGCCAGTAGTATAGAGGGGGGGGGCACCGGGGAGCTGTTTTTT. Its protein is CASSIEGGGTGELFF.

This chain uses TRBV10-1 with TRBJ2-7, with TRBD1 identical over 8 bases. In germline, CDR1 is WNHNN, CDR2 SYGVQD (reference sequence). J gave up 1 base and V 6 bases, and 2 bases lay outside the gene matches. The CDR3 covers 13 residues. The CDR3 spells CASSWTGSYEQYF. CDR3 DNA sequence: TGCGCCAGCAGCTGGACAGGGTCCTACGAGCAGTACTTC.

The V call is TRBV4-3, the J call TRBJ1-3; unclear D gene. The CDR3 runs 14 residues. Trimming cost V 1 base and J 2 bases, with 6 bases left between them. Germline-derived CDR1 and CDR2 are LGHNA and YSLEER. The CDR3 coding sequence is TGCGCCAGCAGCCAAGTTCTTGCTGGAAACACCATATATTTT. Amino acid sequence: CASSQVLAGNTIYF.

The J gene is TRBJ2-7, the V gene TRBV11-2; D is ambiguous. This CDR3 comprises 12 residues. V gave up 3 bases and J gave up 4 bases, with 7 bases separating them. Germline CDR1 SGHAT, CDR2 FQNNGV. The CDR3, as DNA: TGTGCCAGCAGCTTCACAGAGTACGAGCAGTACTTC. This translates into CASSFTEYEQYF.

The CDR3 protein is CASSDRESDTQYF. For the CDR3, the DNA is TGTGCCAGCAGTGACAGGGAGTCAGATACGCAGTATTTT. The gene calls are TRBV6-4 and TRBJ2-3; possibly TRBD2 for D (5 bases). The CDR3 loop spans 13 amino acids. Looked up from germline, CDR1 is MRHNA and CDR2 is SNTAGT. Deletions cut 2 bases from V and 4 bases from J, with 7 bases between.

This chain links TRBV2 with TRBJ2-3, with D maybe TRBD2 (6 bases). The germline CDR1 and CDR2 sequences are SNHLY and FYNNEI. The CDR3 is 13 amino acids. Trimming removed 7 bases at V and 8 bases at J, with 16 bases between. DNA for the CDR3: TGTGCCAGCATAGCGGAAGCACGGGGTACGCAGTATTTT. It yields the protein CASIAEARGTQYF.